The 30 T cell receptor beta chains below were found in one sample sequenced in a study of CD8 T cells in Susac syndrome. When the RNA was reverse transcribed, random hexamers were used with an input of 0.5 to 1 ug. TCRdb passed the immunoSEQ multiplex PCR reads through MiXCR, listing each CDR3 protein once. The repertoire holds 100,000 to 150,000 distinct CDR3 sequences, with 90% to 95% as singletons. Source material: CD4+ T cells from PBMCs. The receptors were gathered from a human donor in good health.

V usage is TRBV20-1 and J usage is TRBJ2-5, with D possibly called TRBD1 or TRBD2 (6 bases each). Germline CDR1 and CDR2: DFQATT and SNEGSKA (reference sequence). The CDR3 has 12 amino acids. Deletions cut 8 bases from V and 5 bases from J, with 15 bases between. The CDR3, as DNA: TGCAGTAGATCAGGGGCGGGGGAGACCCAGTACTTC. It encodes CSRSGAGETQYF.

This sequence joins TRBV20-1 and TRBJ2-5; possible D gene TRBD1, 6 bases. V shed 1 base and J shed 5 bases, with 11 bases lying between them. This CDR3 region has 13 residues. Per germline, CDR1 DFQATT and CDR2 SNEGSKA (reference sequence). The CDR3 DNA reads TGCAGTGCTAGAGTACAGGGCTATGAGACCCAGTACTTC. Translation: CSARVQGYETQYF.

This rearrangement joins TRBV5-1 to TRBJ1-2; D possibly corresponds to TRBD1 (6 bases). The CDR3 runs 14 residues. Germline values: CDR1 SGHRS, CDR2 YFSETQ. Trimming cost V 4 bases and J 7 bases, with 17 bases left between them. The CDR3 DNA is TGCGCCAGCAGCCCCAGGGCCCAGACAGGTGGCTACACCTTC. Protein: CASSPRAQTGGYTF.

The chain recombines TRBV7-2 with TRBJ2-2, with D tentatively TRBD2 (6 bases). Germline V gene sequence: CDR1 SGHTA, CDR2 FQGNSA. V lost 4 bases, J lost 5 bases, and 14 bases lay in between. The CDR3 totals 15 residues. This CDR3 is CASSYTGSRTGELFF. In DNA form, the CDR3 reads TGTGCCAGCAGCTATACCGGGAGCAGAACCGGGGAGCTGTTTTTT.

This chain joins TRBV12-3 or TRBV12-4 and TRBJ2-1, with 8 bases that match TRBD2. V was clipped by 2 bases and J by 9 bases; unmatched bases: 3. The CDR3 totals 13 residues. This CDR3 reads CASSLKREIEQFF. The CDR3 DNA reads as TGTGCCAGCAGTTTAAAGCGGGAGATTGAGCAGTTCTTC.

This clonotype was recorded only once. V gene TRBV7-2 combines with J gene TRBJ2-1; perhaps TRBD1 as D (6 bases). V lost 1 base and J 4 bases, leaving 14 bases between the germline ends. There are 16 residues in the CDR3. Germline V gives CDR1 SGHTA, CDR2 FQGNSA. The CDR3 here is CASSLVQGIPYNEQFF. In DNA, the CDR3 is TGTGCCAGCAGCTTAGTTCAGGGGATCCCTTACAATGAGCAGTTCTTC.

In this sample, this clonotype turned up a few times. CDR3 amino acids: CSVHLWDLPTDTQYF. CDR3 sequence (DNA): TGCAGCGTCCACCTGTGGGACTTACCCACAGATACGCAGTATTTT. V gene TRBV29-1 combines with J gene TRBJ2-3, with D perhaps TRBD2 (6 bases). V lost 6 bases, J lost 2 bases, and 18 bases lay in between. Germline assignment: CDR1 SQVTM and CDR2 ANQGSEA. The CDR3 consists of 15 residues.

This clonotype came up once. The chain has TRBV7-2 and TRBJ2-7, with D uncertain. CDR3 length equals 11 residues. V lost 5 bases and J 2 bases, leaving 4 bases between the germline ends. Germline CDR1 reads SGHTA; CDR2 reads FQGNSA. CDR3 in DNA: TGTGCCAGCAGCCGGACCTACGAGCAGTACTTC. Its translation: CASSRTYEQYF.

V gene TRBV7-9 combines with J gene TRBJ2-3; no clear D. The CDR3 is made up of 13 amino acids. CDR1 is SEHNR and CDR2 is FQNEAQ in the germline V gene (reference sequence). Trimming removed 2 bases at V and 3 bases at J, with 6 bases between. In DNA, the CDR3 is TGTGCCAGCAGCTTAAGACAAACAGATACGCAGTATTTT. Its translation is CASSLRQTDTQYF.

This chain joins TRBV2 and TRBJ2-1; 14 nucleotides line up with TRBD2. The junction had 1 base not matched to a gene; V was cut back by 4 bases and J by 5 bases. The CDR3 is 15 amino acids. CDR1 and CDR2 (germline): SNHLY, FYNNEI. Here the CDR3 DNA reads TGTGCCAGCAGTGGGACTAGCGGGAGGCACAATGAGCAGTTCTTC. It specifies CASSGTSGRHNEQFF.

V and J are TRBV5-1 and TRBJ1-2, with D perhaps matching TRBD1 (6 bases). From germline, CDR1 is SGHRS and CDR2 YFSETQ. This CDR3 is 14 amino acids long. The ends were cut back, 5 bases at V and 8 bases at J, with 19 bases in the middle. CDR3 sequence: CASRVDSSYSGYTF. DNA of the CDR3: TGCGCCAGCAGAGTGGACAGTTCCTATTCCGGCTACACCTTC.

V usage is TRBV6-6 and J usage is TRBJ2-3; the match to TRBD2 covers 9 bases. The germline gives CDR1 MNHNY, CDR2 SVGAGI (reference sequence). This CDR3 is 16 amino acids long. V shed 3 bases, J shed 2 bases, and the junction held 6 bases outside the gene matches. The CDR3 bases are TGTGCCAGCAGTTATTTAGCGGGAGCCTACACAGATACGCAGTATTTT. This codes for CASSYLAGAYTDTQYF.

This chain joins TRBV5-1 and TRBJ2-5, with D possibly TRBD2 on 6 matching bases. The CDR3 is 14 amino acids. Germline assignment: CDR1 SGHRS and CDR2 YFSETQ. V lost 3 bases to trimming and J lost 4 bases, with 13 bases between them. This CDR3 reads CASSSPSAGETQYF. DNA of the CDR3: TGCGCCAGCAGCTCTCCTAGCGCAGGAGAGACCCAGTACTTC.

The J gene is TRBJ2-1, the V gene TRBV2; D possibly corresponds to TRBD1 (6 bases). Germline lookup yields CDR1 SNHLY and CDR2 FYNNEI. CDR3 size: 15 residues. V lost 5 bases to trimming and J lost 4 bases, with 15 bases between them. CDR3 nucleotide sequence: TGTGCCAGCAGTCTAGAGGGACAAGGGTACAATGAGCAGTTCTTC. Its translation: CASSLEGQGYNEQFF.

The chain employs TRBV30 and TRBJ2-6; D ambiguous. Germline V lookup: CDR1 GTSNPN, CDR2 SVGIG (reference sequence). CDR3 size: 13 residues. Trimming stripped 0 bases from V and 0 bases from J, with 0 bases between. The DNA of the CDR3 is TGTGCCTGGAGTGTCTCTGGGGCCAACGTCCTGACTTTC. Translating it yields CAWSVSGANVLTF. Filled out from reference TRBV30 and TRBJ2-6, the complete variable domain reads SQTIHQWPATLVQPVGSPLSLECTVEGTSNPNLYWYRQAAGRGLQLLFYSVGIGQISSEVPQNLSASRPQDRQFILSSKKLLLSDSGFYLCAWSVSGANVLTFGAGSRLTVL.

This rearrangement joins TRBV6-5 to TRBJ2-3, with a possible D match to TRBD1 (6 bases). V was trimmed by 6 bases and J by 3 bases, leaving 16 bases between them. CDR1 and CDR2 (germline): MNHEY, SVGAGI. The CDR3 is 15 residues long. DNA for the CDR3: TGTGCCAGCAGAGCACAGGGAATTGGTACAGATACGCAGTATTTT. Amino acid sequence: CASRAQGIGTDTQYF.

The V call is TRBV18, the J call TRBJ1-2; TRBD1 might be the D (6 bases). This CDR3 region has 14 residues. V lost 5 bases and J lost 8, with 18 bases in between. CDR1 KGHSH and CDR2 LQKENI come from the germline V gene. The CDR3 coding sequence is TGTGCCAGCTCATCTCAGAAACAGGGACACGGCTACACCTTC. This sequence encodes CASSSQKQGHGYTF.

The chain employs TRBV19 and TRBJ1-5; tentatively, D is TRBD1 (6 bases). The CDR3 has 14 amino acids. Germline V lookup: CDR1 LNHDA, CDR2 SQIVND (reference sequence). V was trimmed by 5 bases and J by 3 bases, leaving 11 bases between them. CDR3: CASSVTGYNQPQHF. CDR3 in DNA: TGTGCCAGTAGTGTCACAGGGTACAATCAGCCCCAGCATTTT. The whole variable domain, remainder taken from reference TRBV19 and TRBJ1-5, is DGGITQSPKYLFRKEGQNVTLSCEQNLNHDAMYWYRQDPGQGLRLIYYSQIVNDFQKGDIAEGYSVSREKKESFPLTVTSAQKNPTAFYLCASSVTGYNQPQHFGDGTRLSIL.

The rearrangement uses TRBV29-1 and TRBJ1-1, with D perhaps TRBD1 (6 bases). Trimming removed 3 bases from V and 5 bases from J, with 16 bases in between. Per germline, CDR1 SQVTM and CDR2 ANQGSEA. CDR3 length: 14 amino acids. In DNA, the CDR3 is TGCAGCGTTGAGGGGGCCACGATCCGGACTGAAGCTTTCTTT. Translated, it gives CSVEGATIRTEAFF.

CDR3 nucleotide sequence: TGTGCCAGTAGTCCCCACGACAGGGGTAACTATGGCTACACCTTC. It encodes CASSPHDRGNYGYTF. J is TRBJ1-2 and V is TRBV19; 8 nucleotides match TRBD1. V was clipped by 5 bases and J by 1 base; unmatched bases: 6. The CDR3 loop spans 15 amino acids. The germline CDR1 and CDR2 sequences are LNHDA and SQIVND (reference sequence).

CDR3 nucleotides: TGTGCCAGCAGTTACTCGAGGGGTGATCAGCCCCAGCATTTT. Protein: CASSYSRGDQPQHF. The rearrangement links TRBV6-2 or TRBV6-3 to TRBJ1-5; maybe TRBD1 (5 bases). CDR1 is MNHEY, CDR2 SVGEGT, per germline. The CDR3 runs 14 residues. The V gene lost 0 bases and the J gene lost 5 bases, with 8 bases spanning the gap.

The chain joins TRBV2 to TRBJ1-3; 8 bases fit TRBD1. V shed 6 bases, J shed 0 bases, and the junction held 4 bases outside the gene matches. CDR1 and CDR2 from the germline V gene are SNHLY and FYNNEI. The CDR3 has 15 residues. The CDR3 reads CASSRDRSSGNTIYF. CDR3 sequence (DNA): TGTGCCAGCAGCCGGGACAGGTCCTCTGGAAACACCATATATTTT.

V usage is TRBV30 and J usage is TRBJ1-1, with D hard to call. This CDR3 has 12 amino acids. V was shortened by 1 base and J by 5 bases, with 8 bases between the two germline ends. Germline V lookup: CDR1 GTSNPN, CDR2 SVGIG (reference sequence). The CDR3 spells CAWSGGGTEAFF. The CDR3 coding sequence is TGTGCCTGGAGTGGCGGTGGAACTGAAGCTTTCTTT.

The chain is built from TRBV5-4 and TRBJ2-5; D not resolved. The CDR3 extends over 14 amino acids. With 3 bases removed from V and 1 base from J, the gap between germline ends came to 10 bases. Germline CDR1 is SGHNT and CDR2 is YYREEE (reference sequence). The CDR3 spells CASSSFGSQETQYF. The CDR3, as DNA: TGTGCCAGCAGCTCCTTCGGCTCCCAAGAGACCCAGTACTTC.

The rearrangement joins TRBV5-1 to TRBJ1-5; D perhaps matches TRBD1 (6 bases). Trimming removed 4 bases at V and 3 bases at J, with 14 bases between. Germline loops: CDR1 SGHRS, CDR2 YFSETQ. The CDR3 spans 15 residues. The CDR3 reads CASSVDGQYNQPQHF. The CDR3 DNA follows: TGCGCCAGCAGCGTTGATGGACAGTACAATCAGCCCCAGCATTTT.

This chain connects TRBV6-5 to TRBJ1-4; 8 positions match TRBD1. The CDR3 consists of 15 residues. Germline-derived CDR1 and CDR2 are MNHEY and SVGAGI. The trim removed 0 bases at V and 8 bases at J, leaving 5 bases unmatched. The CDR3 sequence: CASSYSGQGGEKLFF. Written as DNA, the CDR3 is TGTGCCAGCAGTTACTCAGGACAGGGTGGCGAAAAACTGTTTTTT.

The chain couples TRBV7-2 to TRBJ1-2; 7 bases are a match to TRBD1. The CDR3 sequence is 15 residues long. Trimming at V came to 5 bases and at J to 7 bases, leaving 13 bases not matched to a gene. Looked up from germline, CDR1 is SGHTA and CDR2 is FQGNSA. The CDR3 protein is CASSRPGGQGFGYTF. The CDR3 DNA reads as TGTGCCAGCAGCCGCCCAGGGGGTCAGGGATTTGGCTACACCTTC. Full variable domain (outside the CDR3, taken from reference TRBV7-2 and TRBJ1-2): GAGVSQSPSNKVTEKGKDVELRCDPISGHTALYWYRQSLGQGLEFLIYFQGNSAPDKSGLPSDRFSAERTGGSVSTLTIQRTQQEDSAVYLCASSRPGGQGFGYTFGSGTRLTVV.

The chain recombines TRBV6-5 with TRBJ2-5; 8 bases are shared with TRBD2. Germline lookup yields CDR1 MNHEY and CDR2 SVGAGI. V lost 8 bases, J lost 6 bases, and 8 bases stayed unmatched. The CDR3 extends over 13 amino acids. In DNA form, the CDR3 reads TGTGCCAGCGGCGTCCGGGAGGGGAAGACCCAGTACTTC. Its protein product is CASGVREGKTQYF.

The J gene is TRBJ2-7, the V gene TRBV5-1; the match to TRBD2 covers 13 bases. Germline CDR1 reads SGHRS; CDR2 reads YFSETQ. The V segment lost 1 base and the J segment 1 base; nucleotides outside the gene matches: 5. The length of the CDR3 is 17 residues. The DNA for the CDR3 is TGCGCCAGCAGCTTGAGACTAGCGGGAGGCCGGTCCTACGAGCAGTACTTC. Its protein is CASSLRLAGGRSYEQYF.

The chain is built from TRBV20-1 and TRBJ1-1; no definite D call. Trimming stripped 3 bases from V and 7 bases from J, with 9 bases between. This CDR3 comprises 11 residues. Germline CDR1 and CDR2: DFQATT and SNEGSKA (reference sequence). CDR3 residues: CSASFQNEAFF. CDR3 sequence (DNA): TGCAGTGCTAGTTTCCAGAATGAAGCTTTCTTT.